The 32 T cell receptor beta chains reported below all come from one sample, sequenced in a study of PD-1 blockade in classical Hodgkin lymphoma. Clones were sequenced by immunoSEQ multiplex PCR, and TCRdb holds only the in-frame ones, with some missing. The table has more than 15,000 clones, 65% to 85% seen once. Time point indicated: cycle 4 day 1 (C4D1), after six to seven weeks of nivolumab. All patients experienced relapse after autologous stem cell transplantation, and brentuximab vedotin exposure was variable. CD4+ T cells were purified from thawed PBMCs by negative selection. Sample: CD4+ T cells from blood, taken before the fourth cycle of nivolumab. These receptors came from a human donor with classical Hodgkin lymphoma.

This CDR3 is CSVDRGRETQYF. CDR3 DNA sequence: TGCAGCGTAGACAGGGGGCGAGAGACCCAGTACTTC. The chain links TRBV29-1 to TRBJ2-5, with 10 bases identical to TRBD1. Germline V CDR1 and CDR2: SQVTM, ANQGSEA. The V segment lost 6 bases and the J segment 4 bases; nucleotides outside the gene matches: 2. CDR3 size: 12 residues.

The genes are TRBV5-1 and TRBJ1-2, with D perhaps TRBD1 (6 bases). Trimming took off 2 bases at V and 4 bases at J, with 18 bases between the two ends. The CDR3 is 16 residues long. Germline values: CDR1 SGHRS, CDR2 YFSETQ. The CDR3 sequence is CASSLTGQPSSYGYTF. CDR3 sequence (DNA): TGCGCCAGCAGCTTAACAGGACAGCCAAGCTCCTATGGCTACACCTTC.

This clone was recorded a few times. The rearrangement joins TRBV27 to TRBJ1-5; D remains ambiguous. The CDR3 has 15 amino acids. Germline V gene data show CDR1 as MNHEY and CDR2 as SMNVEV (reference sequence). With 6 bases removed from V and 0 bases from J, the gap between germline ends came to 12 bases. The CDR3 DNA sequence: TGTGCCAGCAGCCCGGGGATTGATAGCAATCAGCCCCAGCATTTT. Translation: CASSPGIDSNQPQHF.

This chain connects TRBV6-1 to TRBJ2-7; 9 bases match TRBD1. There are 15 residues in the CDR3. Per the germline V gene, CDR1 is MNHNS and CDR2 is SASEGT. J lost 4 bases, V lost 7 bases, and 11 bases had no gene match. The CDR3 DNA reads TGTGCCAGCAAGAAAGCCGGGACAGGGATGTACGAGCAGTACTTC. It yields the protein CASKKAGTGMYEQYF.

This clone was seen more than once but under ten times. This chain joins TRBV7-8 and TRBJ2-3, with 11 bases lining up with TRBD2. Trimming at V came to 1 base and at J to 0 bases, leaving 6 bases not matched to a gene. Germline values: CDR1 SGHVS, CDR2 FQNEAQ. The CDR3 contains 18 residues. The CDR3 protein is CASSLDPRLAGSTDTQYF. In nucleotides, the CDR3 is TGTGCCAGCAGCTTAGACCCTCGACTAGCGGGAAGCACAGATACGCAGTATTTT.

The genes are TRBV28 and TRBJ2-2; D gene uncertain. Germline V gene lookup returns CDR1 MDHEN and CDR2 SYDVKM. Trimming removed 6 bases from V and 1 base from J, with 9 bases in between. The length of the CDR3 is 14 residues. CDR3 coding DNA: TGTGCCAGCAGACCAGCCGAGAACACCGGGGAGCTGTTTTTT. Its protein is CASRPAENTGELFF.

In this sample, this clone turned up once. This rearrangement joins TRBV18 to TRBJ2-3, with 7 positions matching TRBD1. CDR1 KGHSH and CDR2 LQKENI come from the germline V gene. CDR3 length: 15 residues. V dropped 3 bases and J dropped 2; count of bases not matched to a gene: 5. CDR3 region: CASSPSGTDTDTQYF. CDR3 coding DNA: TGTGCCAGCTCACCGTCTGGGACAGACACAGATACGCAGTATTTT.

The chain uses TRBV5-6 and TRBJ1-1; 7 bases fit TRBD1. Germline-derived CDR1 and CDR2 are SGHDT and YYEEEE. V shed 4 bases, J shed 3 bases, and the junction held 9 bases outside the gene matches. This CDR3 is 15 amino acids long. CDR3 protein: CASSGKTGPYTEAFF. CDR3 bases: TGTGCCAGCAGCGGGAAGACAGGGCCATACACTGAAGCTTTCTTT.

The rearrangement joins TRBV11-3 to TRBJ2-7; D ambiguous. V was trimmed by 0 bases and J by 7 bases, leaving 13 bases between them. The CDR3 sequence is 14 residues long. Germline values: CDR1 SGHNT, CDR2 YENEEA. The CDR3 region is CASSLDGALGEQYF. CDR3 DNA sequence: TGTGCCAGCAGCTTAGATGGCGCCCTAGGAGAGCAGTACTTC.

The chain employs TRBV10-1 and TRBJ1-2; D perhaps matches TRBD1 (6 bases). Trimming stripped 9 bases from V and 6 bases from J, with 17 bases between. There are 13 residues in the CDR3. CDR1 and CDR2 (germline): WNHNN, SYGVQD (reference sequence). The CDR3 region is CASKNRASHGYTF. As DNA, the CDR3 is TGCGCCAGTAAAAACAGGGCCTCGCATGGCTACACCTTC.

This clone was found once. The chain carries TRBV7-2 and TRBJ2-2, with 11 bases that match TRBD2. Looked up from germline, CDR1 is SGHTA and CDR2 is FQGNSA. V was clipped by 4 bases and J by 0 bases; unmatched bases: 4. The CDR3 consists of 17 residues. This CDR3 reads CASSSRLAGTNTGELFF. The CDR3 DNA reads TGTGCCAGCAGCTCCCGACTAGCGGGGACGAACACCGGGGAGCTGTTTTTT.

Of note for this clone: The identical CDR3 is also encoded by other nucleotide sequences in the sample. The chain combines TRBV7-8 with TRBJ2-5; possible D gene TRBD1, 6 bases. Germline V gene lookup returns CDR1 SGHVS and CDR2 FQNEAQ. V lost 3 bases and J lost 5, with 19 bases in between. CDR3 length: 16 residues. Here the CDR3 DNA reads TGTGCCAGCAGCTTCCGACAGGCACGGCCCCAGGAGACCCAGTACTTC. Its protein product is CASSFRQARPQETQYF.

The chain is built from TRBV7-6 and TRBJ1-5; TRBD1 aligns across 10 bases. The CDR3 contains 15 residues. V gave up 5 bases and J gave up 3 bases; unmatched junction bases: 4. CDR1 SGHVS and CDR2 FNYEAQ come from the germline V gene. For the CDR3, the DNA is TGTGCCAGCAGCCCAGGGACAGGGGTCAATCAGCCCCAGCATTTT. Amino acid sequence: CASSPGTGVNQPQHF.

This clone was seen just once. V usage is TRBV5-1 and J usage is TRBJ2-7; the match to TRBD2 covers 10 bases. There are 15 residues in the CDR3. CDR1 is SGHRS, CDR2 YFSETQ, per germline. V shed 4 bases, J shed 6 bases, and the junction held 10 bases outside the gene matches. The CDR3 loop reads CASSSGGTSVGEQYF. For the CDR3, the DNA is TGCGCCAGCAGCAGCGGGGGGACTAGCGTTGGCGAGCAGTACTTC.

The rearrangement links TRBV9 to TRBJ2-7; 13 positions agree with TRBD2. V dropped 0 bases and J dropped 6; count of bases not matched to a gene: 6. The CDR3 extends over 16 amino acids. The germline gives CDR1 SGDLS, CDR2 YYNGEE. The CDR3: CASSVAGLAGVSEQYF. CDR3 sequence (DNA): TGTGCCAGCAGCGTAGCCGGACTAGCGGGAGTTAGCGAGCAGTACTTC. Variable domain in full (rest from reference TRBV9 and TRBJ2-7): DSGVTQTPKHLITATGQRVTLRCSPRSGDLSVYWYQQSLDQGLQFLIQYYNGEERAKGNILERFSAQQFPDLHSELNLSSLELGDSALYFCASSVAGLAGVSEQYFGPGTRLTVT.

This chain links TRBV19 with TRBJ1-2; D uncertain. The CDR3 is 12 residues long. Germline CDR1 reads LNHDA; CDR2 reads SQIVND (reference sequence). V shed 4 bases and J shed 3 bases, with 6 bases lying between them. The CDR3 sequence: CASSNSYYGYTF. CDR3 nucleotide sequence: TGTGCCAGTAGTAACAGCTACTATGGCTACACCTTC.

The chain combines TRBV5-1 with TRBJ2-5, with a tentative D call TRBD1 (5 bases). V was shortened by 1 base and J by 2 bases, with 9 bases between the two germline ends. The CDR3 runs to 14 residues. Germline-derived CDR1 and CDR2 are SGHRS and YFSETQ. The CDR3, as DNA: TGCGCCAGCAGCTTGAGGGGATATCAAGAGACCCAGTACTTC. Encoded protein: CASSLRGYQETQYF. The full variable domain, with the rest looked up from reference TRBV5-1 and TRBJ2-5, is KAGVTQTPRYLIKTRGQQVTLSCSPISGHRSVSWYQQTPGQGLQFLFEYFSETQRNKGNFPGRFSGRQFSNSRSEMNVSTLELGDSALYLCASSLRGYQETQYFGPGTRLLVL.

The CDR3 sequence is CASSLVAGGGNEQFF. CDR3 DNA: TGTGCCAGCAGCTTAGTAGCGGGAGGGGGCAATGAGCAGTTCTTC. V and J are TRBV7-9 and TRBJ2-1, with 11 bases aligning to TRBD2. Looked up from germline, CDR1 is SEHNR and CDR2 is FQNEAQ (reference sequence). The CDR3 length is 15 residues. The V gene end was trimmed by 1 base and the J gene end by 6 bases; junction bases not matched to a gene: 2.

This clone showed up just once. This chain joins TRBV15 and TRBJ2-1; 8 bases map to TRBD2. J gave up 9 bases and V 1 base, and 8 bases lay outside the gene matches. The germline V gene encodes CDR1 LNHNV and CDR2 YYDKDF (reference sequence). The CDR3 contains 15 residues. CDR3 protein: CATSRGRAGVVEQFF. CDR3 nucleotide sequence: TGTGCCACCAGCAGAGGGCGAGCGGGAGTGGTTGAGCAGTTCTTC.

CDR3 coding DNA: TGTGCCAGCAGCTCCCTCGTAGCGCCCAGCTACGAGCAGTACTTC. Encoded protein: CASSSLVAPSYEQYF. This sequence joins TRBV7-6 and TRBJ2-7; tentatively, D is TRBD2 (5 bases). The CDR3 loop spans 15 amino acids. V was clipped by 4 bases and J by 3 bases, with 16 bases between them. Germline CDR1 SGHVS, CDR2 FNYEAQ.

The gene calls are TRBV10-1 and TRBJ2-1, with D unclear. Trimming removed 3 bases from V and 4 bases from J, with 4 bases in between. Germline CDR1 and CDR2: WNHNN and SYGVQD (reference sequence). This CDR3 is built from 12 residues. This chain's CDR3 is CASSDGYNEQFF. The CDR3 coding sequence is TGCGCCAGCAGTGATGGGTACAATGAGCAGTTCTTC.

The chain combines TRBV5-1 with TRBJ1-2; no clear D. The germline V gene encodes CDR1 SGHRS and CDR2 YFSETQ. V dropped 4 bases and J dropped 6 bases, with 13 bases sitting between them. The CDR3 is made up of 13 amino acids. CDR3 DNA: TGCGCCAGCAGCCTCAGATTTACGGATGGCTACACCTTC. This sequence encodes CASSLRFTDGYTF.

The J gene is TRBJ1-5, the V gene TRBV18, with D hard to call. CDR3 length equals 13 residues. Looked up from germline, CDR1 is KGHSH and CDR2 is LQKENI. The V end was cut by 2 bases, the J end by 1 base, with 3 bases between. CDR3 bases: TGTGCCAGCTCACCAAGAAGCAATCAGCCCCAGCATTTT. The encoded protein is CASSPRSNQPQHF.

This clone was detected only a few times. This chain connects TRBV6-5 to TRBJ1-1; no clear D. Germline values: CDR1 MNHEY, CDR2 SVGAGI. The CDR3 contains 15 residues. V lost 2 bases and J lost 5, with 15 bases in between. The CDR3 is CASSYLSRVGTEAFF. The CDR3 nucleotides are TGTGCCAGCAGTTACCTATCTAGGGTTGGAACTGAAGCTTTCTTT.

This sequence joins TRBV20-1 and TRBJ2-3, with D uncertain. The CDR3 has 10 residues. Trimming pared 6 bases from V and 0 bases from J, leaving 1 base between. CDR1 and CDR2 (germline): DFQATT, SNEGSKA (reference sequence). The CDR3 sequence is CSASTDTQYF. CDR3 nucleotides: TGCAGTGCAAGCACAGATACGCAGTATTTT.

The genes are TRBV4-1 and TRBJ2-6; tentatively, D is TRBD2 (5 bases). The CDR3 loop spans 16 amino acids. The V gene lost 3 bases and the J gene lost 0 bases, with 9 bases spanning the gap. Germline CDR1 reads MGHRA; CDR2 reads YSYEKL. The CDR3 coding sequence is TGCGCCAGCAGCCATAAGCGGTTCTCTGGGGCCAACGTCCTGACTTTC. It codes for CASSHKRFSGANVLTF.

The rearrangement joins TRBV7-2 to TRBJ2-7, with D unresolved. V lost 1 base and J lost 2, with 6 bases in between. The CDR3 sequence is 13 residues long. Germline V gene sequence: CDR1 SGHTA, CDR2 FQGNSA. In DNA, the CDR3 is TGTGCCAGCAGCTTAGGGAGTCCCTACGAGCAGTACTTC. Encoded protein: CASSLGSPYEQYF.

The rearrangement joins TRBV9 to TRBJ2-1, with TRBD2 identical over 11 bases. CDR1 and CDR2 from the germline V gene are SGDLS and YYNGEE. The V segment lost 2 bases and the J segment 4 bases; nucleotides outside the gene matches: 5. This CDR3 is built from 16 residues. CDR3 coding DNA: TGTGCCAGCAGCGTGGGTCTAGCGGGAGGTTACAATGAGCAGTTCTTC. Protein: CASSVGLAGGYNEQFF.

The rearrangement joins TRBV11-2 to TRBJ2-1, with TRBD1 identical over 8 bases. V lost 0 bases, J lost 4 bases, and 2 bases stayed unmatched. The CDR3 spans 15 residues. The germline V gene has CDR1 SGHAT and CDR2 FQNNGV. CDR3 DNA sequence: TGTGCCAGCAGCTTAGATGGGACAGGATACAATGAGCAGTTCTTC. As protein: CASSLDGTGYNEQFF.

The chain links TRBV10-3 to TRBJ2-3, with a possible D match to TRBD1 (6 bases). The CDR3 spans 13 residues. CDR1 ENHRY and CDR2 SYGVKD come from the germline V gene. Between the trimmed V and J ends, which lost 10 bases and 6 bases, there was a span of 17 bases. The CDR3 region has the DNA TGTGCCACGGCGAGCGGACAGACGGATACGCAGTATTTT. Translation gives CATASGQTDTQYF.

In its sample, this clone was seen once. V and J are TRBV28 and TRBJ2-5; D ambiguous. Trimming pared 2 bases from V and 7 bases from J, leaving 11 bases between. Germline V gene sequence: CDR1 MDHEN, CDR2 SYDVKM. The CDR3 is made up of 13 amino acids. DNA for the CDR3: TGTGCCAGCAGTTTAGGTCACATCCGGACCCAGTACTTC. This gives the protein CASSLGHIRTQYF.

The chain links TRBV18 to TRBJ2-4, with D possibly matching TRBD2 (6 bases). CDR3 size: 15 residues. Germline CDR1 is KGHSH and CDR2 is LQKENI. V dropped 5 bases and J dropped 8 bases, with 19 bases sitting between them. The CDR3, as DNA: TGTGCCAGCTCAGCGCCCGGGGCCCCGGGGGACATTCAGTACTTC. Its protein product is CASSAPGAPGDIQYF.